Listed below are T cell receptor beta chains from one sample, sequenced in a study of shared clonotypes between healthy human individuals. The repertoire was sequenced with immunoSEQ multiplex PCR; TCRdb's copy has only in-frame clones and lacks some. The repertoire has about 480,000 clones, roughly 78% of them found once; the top ten carry approximately 13%. The sample was PBMCs. These receptors were obtained from a woman between 40 and 55 years old in good health. Some clones in this sample may be carry-over from other donors' samples. Each CDR3 is given with its conserved first and last residue. Fields, in order: J gene, clone size, D gene, V gene, CDR3 protein, CDR3 DNA. A D gene is named only where the DNA matches it firmly. The listing skips clone size in some rows; elsewhere it reads once, few, many or a size class.

TRBJ2-2	-	-	TRBV19	CASSTAGGELFF	TGTGCCAGTAGTACGGCAGGCGGGGAGCTGTTTTTT
TRBJ2-1	-	TRBD1	TRBV4-1	CASSQGQGRNEQFF	TGCGCCAGCAGCCAAGGACAGGGACGCAATGAGCAGTTCTTC
TRBJ2-7	-	TRBD1	TRBV9	CASSVATGAATYEQYF	TGTGCCAGCAGCGTAGCTACAGGGGCAGCGACTTACGAGCAGTACTTC
TRBJ2-5	-	-	TRBV4-1	CASSQAVQETQYF	TGCGCCAGCAGCCAAGCGGTCCAAGAGACCCAGTACTTC
TRBJ2-7	-	TRBD2	TRBV28	CASSSYGTRAEQYF	TGTGCCAGCAGTTCGTACGGGACTAGGGCCGAGCAGTACTTC
TRBJ2-3	-	-	TRBV7-2	CASSLGHGAGRTDTQYF	TGTGCCAGCAGCTTAGGTCACGGAGCGGGTAGAACAGATACGCAGTATTTT
TRBJ1-5	-	-	TRBV30	CAWSARSNQPQHF	TGTGCCTGGAGTGCCAGGAGCAATCAGCCCCAGCATTTT
TRBJ2-4	-	TRBD2	TRBV9	CASSVSGDGGSIQYF	TGTGCCAGCAGCGTAAGCGGAGACGGGGGGAGCATTCAGTACTTC
TRBJ2-1	-	TRBD2	TRBV13	CASSLPNSGVSYNEQFF	TGTGCCAGCAGCCTCCCGAATAGCGGGGTATCCTACAATGAGCAGTTCTTC
TRBJ2-1	once	-	TRBV6-5	CASSRDRIGYNEQFF	TGTGCCAGCAGTCGAGACAGAATCGGGTACAATGAGCAGTTCTTC
TRBJ2-3	-	-	TRBV28	CASLSNTDTQYF	TGTGCCAGTCTGTCAAACACAGATACGCAGTATTTT
TRBJ2-1	-	TRBD2	TRBV5-1	CASSPGAGRENEQFF	TGCGCCAGCAGCCCTGGGGCAGGGAGGGAAAATGAGCAGTTCTTC
TRBJ2-3	-	TRBD2	TRBV19	CASRRTSGTDTQYF	TGTGCCAGTAGACGGACTAGCGGAACAGATACGCAGTATTTT
TRBJ2-1	-	-	TRBV18	CASSPSLLGQYNEQFF	TGTGCCAGCTCACCTTCTTTACTAGGACAATACAATGAGCAGTTCTTC
TRBJ2-5	-	-	TRBV7-9	CASSLIGLEPGRKETQYF	TGTGCCAGCAGCCTAATAGGTTTGGAGCCTGGTAGAAAAGAGACCCAGTACTTC
TRBJ2-2	-	-	TRBV9	CASSTEATANTGELFF	TGTGCCAGCAGCACCGAGGCCACCGCGAACACCGGGGAGCTGTTTTTT
TRBJ2-5	-	-	TRBV10-3	CAISPKGGETQYF	TGTGCCATCAGCCCCAAGGGCGGGGAGACCCAGTACTTC
TRBJ1-2	-	-	TRBV7-2	CASSQGRGIYGYTF	TGTGCCAGCAGCCAAGGACGAGGGATCTATGGCTACACCTTC
TRBJ2-7	-	TRBD1	TRBV18	CASSPSGTAVYEQYF	TGTGCCAGCTCACCAAGTGGGACAGCAGTATACGAGCAGTACTTC
TRBJ2-7	-	-	TRBV5-1	CASSGTSGAYEQYF	TGCGCCAGCAGCGGCACTTCTGGAGCCTACGAGCAGTACTTC
TRBJ2-2	-	-	TRBV9	CASSVGTQNTGELFF	TGTGCCAGCAGCGTCGGGACCCAGAACACCGGGGAGCTGTTTTTT
TRBJ2-4	once	TRBD2	TRBV29-1	CSVSGRAENIQYF	TGCAGCGTTAGCGGGAGGGCCGAAAACATTCAGTACTTC
TRBJ2-1	once	-	TRBV25-1	CASSEVDPSYNEQFF	TGTGCCAGCAGTGAAGTGGATCCCTCCTACAATGAGCAGTTCTTC
TRBJ2-5	many	-	TRBV2	CASSELTNQETQYF	TGTGCCAGCAGTGAATTGACTAACCAAGAGACCCAGTACTTC
TRBJ2-1	-	-	TRBV30	CAWSSLSGRAYNEQFF	TGTGCCTGGAGTTCCCTGAGTGGGCGGGCCTACAATGAGCAGTTCTTC
TRBJ1-1	-	-	TRBV7-2	CASGAWVDEVAFF	TGTGCCAGCGGGGCGTGGGTTGACGAAGTAGCTTTCTTT
TRBJ2-5	once	TRBD2	TRBV6-5	CASRPGLADQETQYF	TGTGCCAGCAGACCGGGACTAGCAGACCAAGAGACCCAGTACTTC
TRBJ2-7	-	TRBD2	TRBV29-1	CSAEVGGESEQYF	TGCAGCGCCGAGGTCGGGGGGGAGTCGGAGCAGTACTTC
TRBJ1-5	-	-	TRBV5-4	CASSLGQDQPQHF	TGTGCCAGCAGCTTGGGTCAAGATCAGCCCCAGCATTTT
TRBJ1-1	once	TRBD1	TRBV11-1	CASSSSQGANTEAFF	TGTGCCAGCAGCTCCTCACAGGGGGCGAACACTGAAGCTTTCTTT
TRBJ2-1	-	-	TRBV10-1	CASSGAGGPDEQFF	TGCGCCAGCAGTGGGGCAGGAGGGCCGGATGAGCAGTTCTTC
TRBJ2-1	-	-	TRBV4-2	CASSQDRENEQFF	TGTGCCAGCAGCCAAGACAGGGAAAATGAGCAGTTCTTC
TRBJ1-2	-	-	TRBV6-1	CASSEGGRSGYTF	TGTGCCAGCAGTGAAGGAGGCCGCAGTGGCTACACCTTC
TRBJ2-3	-	-	TRBV28	CASSLSRDTQYF	TGTGCCAGCAGTTTAAGTCGAGATACGCAGTATTTT
TRBJ2-2	-	-	TRBV2	CASSEFRVAGELFF	TGTGCCAGCAGTGAATTCAGGGTTGCCGGGGAGCTGTTTTTT
TRBJ2-7	-	-	TRBV6-6	CASRREHLYEQYF	TGTGCCAGCAGGAGGGAGCACCTCTACGAGCAGTACTTC
TRBJ2-7	-	-	TRBV2	CASSENGPALEQYF	TGTGCCAGCAGTGAAAACGGCCCCGCGCTCGAGCAGTACTTC
TRBJ1-1	-	-	TRBV9	CASSVAAGLEDTEAFF	TGTGCCAGCAGCGTAGCTGCGGGGTTGGAGGACACTGAAGCTTTCTTT
TRBJ2-7	-	TRBD2	TRBV9	CASSPFSSGGLEQYF	TGTGCCAGCAGCCCTTTCTCTAGCGGGGGCCTCGAGCAGTACTTC
TRBJ1-1	-	-	TRBV10-2	CASSESMWDSNTEAFF	TGCGCCAGCAGTGAGTCGATGTGGGATTCGAACACTGAAGCTTTCTTT
TRBJ2-4	-	TRBD2	TRBV28	CASSFVASGRAKNIQYF	TGTGCCAGCAGTTTCGTGGCTAGCGGGCGAGCCAAAAACATTCAGTACTTC
TRBJ2-1	-	-	TRBV5-6	CASSQTSYSVNEQFF	TGTGCCAGCAGCCAAACTAGTTACAGCGTCAATGAGCAGTTCTTC
TRBJ1-4	-	-	TRBV11-2	CASSRTNREKLFF	TGTGCCAGCAGCCGTACAAATCGTGAAAAACTGTTTTTT
TRBJ2-5	few	-	TRBV7-9	CASNPAQGPQETQYF	TGTGCCAGCAACCCTGCTCAGGGGCCCCAAGAGACCCAGTACTTC
TRBJ2-7	-	TRBD2	TRBV10-3	CAMGAGGGTYEQYF	TGTGCCATGGGGGCGGGAGGGGGGACCTACGAGCAGTACTTC
TRBJ2-2	-	-	TRBV28	CASSFGRNTGELFF	TGTGCCAGCAGTTTCGGCCGAAACACCGGGGAGCTGTTTTTT
TRBJ2-4	-	-	TRBV4-3	CASSQEVTAKNIQYF	TGCGCCAGCAGCCAAGAGGTGACAGCCAAAAACATTCAGTACTTC
TRBJ2-3	few	-	TRBV5-3	CARSVKWSAGRITDTQYF	TGTGCCAGAAGCGTTAAATGGTCGGCGGGCCGCATCACAGATACGCAGTATTTT
TRBJ2-3	-	TRBD2	TRBV6-1	CASSETSLSTDTQYF	TGTGCCAGCAGTGAGACTAGCCTCAGCACAGATACGCAGTATTTT
TRBJ2-1	-	-	TRBV30	CAWRREYNEQFF	TGTGCCTGGAGGAGGGAGTACAATGAGCAGTTCTTC
TRBJ2-1	-	TRBD2	TRBV7-9	CASSPGPGREVYNEQFF	TGTGCCAGCAGCCCCGGCCCGGGGCGGGAGGTCTACAATGAGCAGTTCTTC
TRBJ1-1	few	-	TRBV2	CASRPTGAVGTEAFF	TGTGCCAGCAGACCGACGGGAGCGGTCGGAACTGAAGCTTTCTTT
TRBJ1-2	-	-	TRBV30	CAWTPSTDYGYTF	TGTGCCTGGACTCCCTCGACAGACTATGGCTACACCTTC
TRBJ1-5	-	-	TRBV7-9	CASSKTGAGIQPQHF	TGTGCCAGCAGCAAAACCGGGGCAGGTATCCAGCCCCAGCATTTT